The T cell receptor beta chain under discussion was sequenced for a study of Graves' ophthalmopathy and Graves' hyperthyroidism. This clonotype was detected many times. The target antigen is unknown. The sequenced template was RNA, covering the TCR beta CDR3 region. RT-PCR was first run with HTBI primers, then multiplex PCR in a second round. TCRdb called the multiplex PCR reads again in MiXCR, with one record for every CDR3 protein. The sample includes roughly 1.1 million distinct CDR3 sequences, 35% to 40% of them seen just once. Symptoms, serum thyroxine and TRAb, thyroid ultrasound, and orbital computed tomography formed the diagnostic basis. The CDR3 loop spans 14 amino acids. The germline V and J ends were trimmed by 11 bases and 7 bases, with 20 bases remaining between them. CDR1 LNHDA and CDR2 SQIVND come from the germline V gene (reference sequence). Study-level results: This model predicted ophthalmopathy progression (sensitivity 70.59%, specificity 72% to 85%). Blood contained most expanded thyroid clonotypes exceeding 0.001 frequency.

This receptor was identified in an adult man with Graves' hyperthyroidism. Sequenced: peripheral blood or thyroid tissue (not recorded which). The chain employs TRBV19 and TRBJ1-4, with D unclear. The CDR3 coding sequence is TGTGCCTCCCGATCTGACAATCCTGGTGAAAAACTGTTTTTT. Translated: CASRSDNPGEKLFF.